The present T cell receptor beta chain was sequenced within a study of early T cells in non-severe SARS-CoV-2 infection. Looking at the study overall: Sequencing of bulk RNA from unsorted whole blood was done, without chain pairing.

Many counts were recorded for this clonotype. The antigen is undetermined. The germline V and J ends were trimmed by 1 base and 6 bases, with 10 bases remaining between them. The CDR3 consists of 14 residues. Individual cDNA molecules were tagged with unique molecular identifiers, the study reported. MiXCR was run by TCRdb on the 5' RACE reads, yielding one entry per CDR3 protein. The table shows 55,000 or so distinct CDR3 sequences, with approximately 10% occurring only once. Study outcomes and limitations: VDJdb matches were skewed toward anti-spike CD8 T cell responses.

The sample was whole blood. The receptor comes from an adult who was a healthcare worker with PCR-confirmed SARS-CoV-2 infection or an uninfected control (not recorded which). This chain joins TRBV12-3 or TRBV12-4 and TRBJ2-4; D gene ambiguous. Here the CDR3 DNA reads TGTGCCAGCAGTTTAGGGGCATCGTTAAACATTCAGTACTTC. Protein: CASSLGASLNIQYF.